This T cell receptor beta chain is from a study of spatial heterogeneity in lung cancer. Study in general: Among detected sequences, beta-chain ones consistently exceeded alpha-chain ones in number. The study observed each unique TCR and UMI combination more than ten times on average in raw reads.

Time point reported: sample taken at primary tumor resection. Whole RNA was taken from tumor, nontumor lung or frozen PBMC; it was then sequenced unsorted. TCRdb reanalysed the 5' RACE reads using MiXCR and keeps one entry per CDR3 protein. The sample records approximately 44,000 distinct CDR3 sequences, roughly an eighth being singletons. Whole-study findings and limits: Ubiquitous expanded tumor TCRs were observed in blood more at resection than follow-up.

This clonotype was observed a few times. Its specificity is unknown. The source of this sequence is a male donor with early-stage non-small cell lung cancer. Source: PBMCs, taken at surgery.

CDR3 nucleotides: TGTGCCAGCAGAAGACAGGTGGGACTTAACTATGGCTACACCTTC. It codes for CASRRQVGLNYGYTF. The V call is TRBV27, the J call TRBJ1-2, with D possibly being TRBD1 (6 bases). Germline lookup yields CDR1 MNHEY and CDR2 SMNVEV (reference sequence). The length of the CDR3 is 15 residues. Deletions cut 6 bases from V and 1 base from J, with 15 bases between.